The rows below give T cell receptor beta chains drawn from one sample of a study of blood T cell repertoires in COVID-19. TCRdb's table, derived via immunoSEQ multiplex PCR, lists solely in-frame clones and lacks some. The sample holds fewer than 400,000 clones, approximately 85% seen once. The sequencing sample was made of PBMCs or T cells enriched from blood (not recorded which). All receptors derive from a man aged 25 to 45 who had recovered from COVID-19. The conserved cysteine and the conserved F or W are not part of the CDR3 here. Size is omitted from some rows. Given values are once, few, many or a class for expanded clones.

j_call,v_call,clone_size,cdr3_aa
TRBJ1-4,TRBV30,.,AWSQLGEKLF
TRBJ1-3,TRBV7-2,.,ASRVQVSGNTIY
TRBJ1-1,TRBV10-3,.,AISERGTVLAF
TRBJ2-2,TRBV7-6,.,ASSLYQGAGELF
TRBJ1-2,TRBV5-1,.,ASSQGGTTGTYGYT
TRBJ1-4,TRBV9,.,ASSPRGARVREKLF
TRBJ1-2,TRBV4-1,.,ASSQDPSPTGPYGYT
TRBJ1-6,TRBV11-2,.,ASSPGQGGSPLH
TRBJ1-1,TRBV27,.,ASSLSPGAGTEAF
TRBJ2-2,TRBV3-1/TRBV3-2,.,ASGTCVQDIGELF
TRBJ1-5,TRBV18,.,ASSPPGGGNQPQH
TRBJ2-7,TRBV2,.,ASSATYQDSSYEQY
TRBJ2-7,TRBV6-5,.,ASSSQGDRAY
TRBJ1-6,TRBV30,.,AWSRTRIRDNSPLH
TRBJ2-7,TRBV21-1,.,ASSIGQAEVYEQY
TRBJ1-2,TRBV2,few,ASSGETIGYGYT
TRBJ2-3,TRBV5-4,.,ASSFGDRGGTDTQY
TRBJ1-2,TRBV12-3/TRBV12-4,once,ASSLTGTHGYT
TRBJ2-7,TRBV18,few,ASSTTGGTYEQY
TRBJ1-3,TRBV4-3,.,ASSQDFGSGNTIY
TRBJ1-3,TRBV9,.,ASSVDSRSGNTIY
TRBJ2-7,TRBV30,.,AWSTDSYEQY
TRBJ1-4,TRBV6-4,.,ASSDSNGSPNEKLF
TRBJ2-3,TRBV9,.,ASSVEGHQPQYISSASTDTQY
TRBJ2-1,TRBV24-1,.,ATSDGRGINEQF
TRBJ2-2,TRBV6-5,.,ASLGTVNTGELF
TRBJ1-2,TRBV3-1/TRBV3-2,.,ASSQDPGGVYGYT
TRBJ1-1,TRBV3-1/TRBV3-2,.,ASSPEQGTGNTEAF
TRBJ2-2,TRBV27,once,ASSLSGQGGSGELF
TRBJ2-6,TRBV5-1,.,ASSRPRGSGANVLT
TRBJ2-3,TRBV19,.,ASSPALRRGTDTQY
TRBJ2-3,TRBV5-5,.,ASSDRGAHPDTQY